This T cell receptor beta chain appears in the sequencing data of a study of cytomegalovirus exposure and HLA in healthy donors. Study-level findings and limits: The presence/absence work took it that sequencing depth was about the same across donors. Researchers reported in a later analysis that common viral pathogens appeared linked to several top clusters.

On this clone itself: Its antigen remains unknown.

This CDR3 is built from 12 residues. V was pared by 4 bases and J by 1 base, with 7 bases between. Germline V gene data show CDR1 as SQVTM and CDR2 as ANQGSEA. This PCR relied on a set of 60 Vbeta primers and 13 Jbeta primers. The table came from immunoSEQ multiplex PCR; TCRdb's copy has only in-frame clones and leaves some out. The sample shows about 85,000 clones, roughly 73% of them seen only once. Unrecorded immune exposures were likely, despite nominal health at sampling. The TCR sequence derives from a boy aged 10-17 years in good health and CMV-seronegative. The chain couples TRBV29-1 to TRBJ1-1; D is unclear. Sequencing was performed on PBMCs. CDR3 sequence: CSVVSWNTEAFF. The CDR3, as DNA: TGCAGCGTTGTAAGCTGGAACACTGAAGCTTTCTTT.